This entry lists 19 T cell receptor beta chains sequenced from one sample in a study of T-cell memory formation after mild COVID-19. TCRdb reprocessed the 5' RACE reads with MiXCR, giving one entry per CDR3 protein. Of 350,000 to 400,000 distinct CDR3 sequences listed, about 15% are singletons. Material for sequencing was PBMCs or a T cell subset sorted from them (not recorded which). The receptors were gathered from a man aged 18-30 years who had mild COVID-19 (a few samples of this study predate the infection). Cell type and time point are not known.

The chain has TRBV12-3 or TRBV12-4 and TRBJ2-1; D is perhaps TRBD2 (6 bases). The CDR3 has 14 residues. Trimming took off 8 bases at V and 5 bases at J, with 16 bases between the two ends. The CDR3 sequence: CASSIGGWHNEQFF. The CDR3 DNA is TGTGCCAGCTCCATAGGAGGGTGGCACAATGAGCAGTTCTTC.

The J gene is TRBJ2-5, the V gene TRBV7-3; 10 bases are shared with TRBD2. Germline CDR1 is SGHTA and CDR2 is FQGTGA. After removal of 5 bases from V and 2 bases from J, the junction contained 8 bases not matched to a gene. CDR3 length equals 16 residues. The CDR3 is CASSPGASGGQETQYF. The CDR3, as DNA: TGTGCCAGCAGCCCAGGGGCTAGCGGGGGTCAAGAGACCCAGTACTTC.

The gene calls are TRBV9 and TRBJ1-2; no definite D call. This CDR3 contains 11 residues. Trimming removed 7 bases from V and 6 bases from J, with 10 bases in between. CDR1 is SGDLS, CDR2 YYNGEE, per germline. The CDR3 region is CASGPSHGYTF. The CDR3 DNA reads as TGTGCCAGCGGCCCTTCTCATGGCTACACCTTC. The full variable domain, its missing parts supplied by reference TRBV9 and TRBJ1-2, is DSGVTQTPKHLITATGQRVTLRCSPRSGDLSVYWYQQSLDQGLQFLIQYYNGEERAKGNILERFSAQQFPDLHSELNLSSLELGDSALYFCASGPSHGYTFGSGTRLTVV.

The chain links TRBV20-1 to TRBJ2-3, with TRBD2 matching 8 bases. The ends lost 1 base at V and 1 base at J; junction bases unmatched: 10. CDR3 length equals 17 residues. Germline-derived CDR1 and CDR2 are DFQATT and SNEGSKA (reference sequence). The CDR3 region has the DNA TGCAGTGCTAGAGTTCTTCGGGGGGGCCCCCGCACAGATACGCAGTATTTT. Protein product: CSARVLRGGPRTDTQYF.

This clonotype was seen at least ten times. This chain connects TRBV12-3 or TRBV12-4 to TRBJ2-5; possible D gene TRBD2, 5 bases. The CDR3 is made up of 15 amino acids. The ends were cut back, 6 bases at V and 0 bases at J, with 14 bases in the middle. DNA for the CDR3: TGTGCCAGCAGCTACGTCGGGAACAACCAAGAGACCCAGTACTTC. It translates to CASSYVGNNQETQYF.

The CDR3 spells CASSQVGQGSHVDEQYV. As DNA, the CDR3 is TGTGCCAGCAGCCAAGTGGGGCAGGGAAGTCATGTGGACGAGCAGTACGTC. The chain couples TRBV4-2 to TRBJ2-7; the D gene is possibly TRBD1 (5 bases). Trimming removed 1 base from V and 5 bases from J, with 21 bases in between. This CDR3 region has 17 residues. Looked up from germline, CDR1 is LGHNA and CDR2 is YNFKEQ.

This clonotype was seen a few times. The chain couples TRBV5-1 to TRBJ1-2; 7 bases map to TRBD1. With V trimmed by 3 bases and J by 0 bases, 2 bases remained unmatched. Germline-derived CDR1 and CDR2 are SGHRS and YFSETQ. The CDR3 covers 14 residues. CDR3 sequence (DNA): TGCGCCAGCAGCTCGGGACAGCCTAACTATGGCTACACCTTC. It is translated as CASSSGQPNYGYTF.

This clonotype was seen only a few times. The V and J genes are TRBV5-4 and TRBJ1-3; no clear D. The germline V and J ends were trimmed by 1 base and 6 bases, with 20 bases remaining between them. From germline, CDR1 is SGHNT and CDR2 YYREEE (reference sequence). There are 17 residues in the CDR3. CDR3 in amino acids: CASSLLSYVEGENTIYF. The CDR3 DNA reads TGTGCCAGCAGCTTGTTGTCCTACGTCGAGGGTGAAAACACCATATATTTT. Together with reference TRBV5-4 and TRBJ1-3, the CDR3 gives the full variable domain: ETGVTQSPTHLIKTRGQQVTLRCSSQSGHNTVSWYQQALGQGPQFIFQYYREEENGRGNFPPRFSGLQFPNYSSELNVNALELDDSALYLCASSLLSYVEGENTIYFGEGSWLTVV.

The V gene is TRBV4-1, the J gene TRBJ2-7, with TRBD1 matching 7 bases. V dropped 1 base and J dropped 6; count of bases not matched to a gene: 15. CDR1 MGHRA and CDR2 YSYEKL come from the germline V gene. The length of the CDR3 is 17 residues. The CDR3 DNA reads as TGCGCCAGCAGCCAAGTCAGGGCTGACAGGGAACGGCGCGAGCAGTACTTC. As protein: CASSQVRADRERREQYF.

This chain connects TRBV11-2 to TRBJ2-1; D is unresolved. Trimming shortened V by 6 bases and J by 6 bases, and 15 bases separated the two germline ends. The CDR3 loop spans 14 amino acids. Germline loops: CDR1 SGHAT, CDR2 FQNNGV. The CDR3 loop is CASSLPYSPNEQFF. Here the CDR3 DNA reads TGTGCCAGCAGTCTTCCCTACTCCCCCAATGAGCAGTTCTTC.

V and J are TRBV10-3 and TRBJ1-5; TRBD1 is a possible D gene (5 bases). The ends were cut back, 10 bases at V and 1 base at J, with 17 bases in the middle. CDR1 is ENHRY and CDR2 is SYGVKD in the germline V gene. The CDR3 sequence is 15 residues long. CDR3 bases: TGTGCCACCCGGGCACCGGGGCTAAGCAATCAGCCCCAGCATTTT. Amino acid sequence: CATRAPGLSNQPQHF.

The V call is TRBV6-5, the J call TRBJ1-4; no firm D call. V was shortened by 11 bases and J by 8 bases, with 18 bases between the two germline ends. The CDR3 has 13 amino acids. Germline-derived CDR1 and CDR2 are MNHEY and SVGAGI. The chain's CDR3 is CAFHLSPSEKLFF. The DNA for the CDR3 is TGTGCCTTCCACCTCAGCCCCAGCGAAAAACTGTTTTTT.

Only a few counts were recorded for this clonotype. The chain uses TRBV5-1 and TRBJ2-1; TRBD1 matches at 8 bases. This CDR3 spans 14 amino acids. CDR1 and CDR2 (germline): SGHRS, YFSETQ. V gave up 3 bases and J gave up 10 bases; unmatched junction bases: 9. The CDR3 DNA follows: TGCGCCAGCAGCTCCGGAGGACAGGGTTTGGAGCAGTTCTTC. Protein product: CASSSGGQGLEQFF.

This clonotype was observed a few times. This chain joins TRBV9 and TRBJ1-1; tentative D call: TRBD1 (5 bases). Per germline, CDR1 SGDLS and CDR2 YYNGEE. Trimming stripped 2 bases from V and 6 bases from J, with 14 bases between. The CDR3 consists of 14 residues. The DNA for the CDR3 is TGTGCCAGCAGCGTGGGGGAGAAACGTTCTGAAGCTTTCTTT. It translates to CASSVGEKRSEAFF.

By frequency in the sample, this clonotype is medium-sized. The chain carries TRBV14 and TRBJ2-1, with 12 bases identical to TRBD2. The J segment lost 5 bases and the V segment lost 5 bases, leaving 10 bases of the junction unmatched. Germline CDR1 reads SGHDN; CDR2 reads FVKESK. The CDR3 totals 17 residues. The DNA of the CDR3 is TGTGCCAGCAGCACGACTAGCGGGGGTAGTGGGAACAATGAGCAGTTCTTC. As protein: CASSTTSGGSGNNEQFF.

The rearrangement links TRBV3-1 to TRBJ2-7; D ambiguous. V gave up 3 bases and J gave up 0 bases, with 9 bases separating them. The CDR3 has 14 residues. The germline V gene encodes CDR1 LGHDT and CDR2 YNNKEL (reference sequence). This CDR3 is CASSHARVSYEQYF. CDR3 bases: TGTGCCAGCAGCCATGCCCGGGTCTCCTACGAGCAGTACTTC.

This chain uses TRBV15 with TRBJ2-5; the D gene is possibly TRBD2 (7 bases). CDR1 LNHNV and CDR2 YYDKDF come from the germline V gene (reference sequence). This CDR3 comprises 18 residues. Trimming took 0 bases from V and 5 from J, leaving 22 bases between them. The CDR3, as DNA: TGTGCCACCAGCAGAGATATTCGGAGGGGGGGCCTTTTGGAGACCCAGTACTTC. Its translation: CATSRDIRRGGLLETQYF.

Comment on this clonotype: At one end, the junction sequence differs from germline, possibly due to a read error. The V and J genes are TRBV7-7 and TRBJ2-1; TRBD2 agrees at 11 bases. The CDR3 contains 14 residues. Germline CDR1 SSHAT, CDR2 FNYEAQ (reference sequence). CDR3 DNA: TGTGCTAGCAGCGCGGGACTAGCGGCCAATGAGCAGTTCTTC. Its protein is CASSAGLAANEQFF.

The V and J genes are TRBV6-5 and TRBJ2-1; TRBD2 agrees at 11 bases. V shed 5 bases and J 7 bases; nucleotides not matched to a gene: 7. The CDR3 runs 15 residues. CDR1 is MNHEY, CDR2 SVGAGI, per germline. In nucleotides, the CDR3 is TGTGCCAGCAGTCCGCTAGCGGGGGGCGCGAATGAGCAGTTCTTC. It specifies CASSPLAGGANEQFF.